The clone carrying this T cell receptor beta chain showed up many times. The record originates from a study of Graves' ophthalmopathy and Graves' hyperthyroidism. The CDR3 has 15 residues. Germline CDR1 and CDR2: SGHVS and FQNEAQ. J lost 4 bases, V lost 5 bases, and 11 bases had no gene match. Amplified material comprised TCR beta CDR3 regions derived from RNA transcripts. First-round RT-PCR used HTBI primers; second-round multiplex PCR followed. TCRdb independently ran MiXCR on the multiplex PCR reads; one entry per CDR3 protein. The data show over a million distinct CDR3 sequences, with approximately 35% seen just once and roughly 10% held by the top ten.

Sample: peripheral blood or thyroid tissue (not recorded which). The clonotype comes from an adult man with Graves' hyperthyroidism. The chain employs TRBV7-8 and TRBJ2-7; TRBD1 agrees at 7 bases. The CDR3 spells CASSQGDSIAYEQYF. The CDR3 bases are TGTGCCAGCAGCCAAGGGGACAGTATAGCGTACGAGCAGTACTTC.